The 23 T cell receptor beta chains given below trace back to one sample, sequenced in a study of blood T cell repertoires in COVID-19. This table comes from immunoSEQ multiplex PCR, and its TCRdb copy is limited to in-frame clones, with some not included. The repertoire holds about 220,000 clones, with 83% as singletons. The specimen sequenced was PBMCs or T cells enriched from blood (not recorded which). The source is a woman aged 40 to 50 who had been exposed to COVID-19.

This sequence joins TRBV10-3 and TRBJ2-7, with D possibly TRBD2 on 6 matching bases. Looked up from germline, CDR1 is ENHRY and CDR2 is SYGVKD. The CDR3 runs to 13 residues. V was cut by 10 bases and J by 6 bases, with 19 bases left in between. The CDR3 sequence: CARSGTPWFEQYF. In nucleotides, the CDR3 is TGTGCCAGATCCGGGACTCCGTGGTTCGAGCAGTACTTC.

The chain carries TRBV29-1 and TRBJ2-7, with 7 bases aligning to TRBD1. J lost 2 bases, V lost 4 bases, and 11 bases had no gene match. This CDR3 is built from 15 residues. CDR1 and CDR2 (germline): SQVTM, ANQGSEA. CDR3 amino acids: CSVGGNRGSPYEQYF. The CDR3 DNA sequence: TGCAGCGTTGGGGGAAACAGGGGAAGCCCCTACGAGCAGTACTTC.

This rearrangement joins TRBV4-2 to TRBJ2-5; TRBD2 might be the D (7 bases). The CDR3 has 17 residues. Trimming removed 2 bases at V and 5 bases at J, with 21 bases between. The germline V gene has CDR1 LGHNA and CDR2 YNFKEQ. The DNA of the CDR3 is TGTGCCAGCAGCCAACAAGAGGGGGGGGGCTCTTTGGAGACCCAGTACTTC. It codes for CASSQQEGGGSLETQYF.

The chain couples TRBV5-1 to TRBJ1-1, with D tentatively TRBD1 (5 bases). V gave up 3 bases and J gave up 7 bases, with 10 bases separating them. Germline V lookup: CDR1 SGHRS, CDR2 YFSETQ. CDR3 length equals 12 residues. The CDR3 region is CASSSGGIEAFF. Written as DNA, the CDR3 is TGCGCCAGCAGCTCGGGGGGGATTGAAGCTTTCTTT.

The chain combines TRBV3-1 (or the pseudogene TRBV3-2) with TRBJ2-5, with TRBD2 matching over 11 bases. Germline trimming cut 4 bases from V and 1 base from J; bases unmatched to any gene: 2. CDR1 is LGHDT, CDR2 YNNKEL, per germline (reference sequence). The CDR3 loop spans 15 amino acids. The DNA for the CDR3 is TGTGCCAGCAGCCTCGGACTAGCGGGCCAAGAGACCCAGTACTTC. Its protein product is CASSLGLAGQETQYF.

V usage is TRBV5-1 and J usage is TRBJ1-2; a weak D match, TRBD1 (6 bases). CDR1 and CDR2 from the germline V gene are SGHRS and YFSETQ. CDR3 length: 13 amino acids. The V end was cut by 4 bases, the J end by 4 bases, with 11 bases between. CDR3 protein: CASSPDRFYGYTF. DNA for the CDR3: TGCGCCAGCAGCCCGGACAGATTCTATGGCTACACCTTC.

The V gene is TRBV5-1, the J gene TRBJ2-1; D might be TRBD1 (6 bases). The CDR3 runs 15 residues. V was trimmed by 4 bases and J by 6 bases, leaving 17 bases between them. Germline lookup yields CDR1 SGHRS and CDR2 YFSETQ. The CDR3 DNA follows: TGCGCCAGCAGCAGAACAGGGAATAACGCCAATGAGCAGTTCTTC. Translated: CASSRTGNNANEQFF.

The chain joins TRBV12-5 to TRBJ2-7; maybe TRBD1 (6 bases). The CDR3 is made up of 14 amino acids. V was pared by 3 bases and J by 6 bases, with 15 bases between. CDR1 is LGHNT and CDR2 is FRNRAP in the germline V gene. The CDR3 DNA reads TGTGCTAGTGGTTTAGACGCCGCCAGGGGCGAGCAGTACTTC. It translates to CASGLDAARGEQYF.

The V gene is TRBV20-1, the J gene TRBJ1-1, with TRBD1 identical over 7 bases. Germline V gene data show CDR1 as DFQATT and CDR2 as SNEGSKA (reference sequence). The CDR3 loop spans 11 amino acids. Trimming took 1 base from V and 9 from J; bases not matched to a gene: 2. The CDR3 spells CSARVGQQAFF. CDR3 coding DNA: TGCAGTGCTAGAGTGGGACAGCAAGCTTTCTTT.

V is TRBV4-3 and J is TRBJ1-4; possibly TRBD1 for D (6 bases). The CDR3 is 16 amino acids. Germline lookup yields CDR1 LGHNA and CDR2 YSLEER. V gave up 4 bases and J gave up 5 bases, with 17 bases separating them. CDR3 sequence reads: CASSPRADSHNEKLFF. The CDR3 DNA reads TGCGCCAGCAGCCCCCGGGCGGACAGCCACAATGAAAAACTGTTTTTT.

J is TRBJ2-4 and V is TRBV4-1; D might be TRBD1 (5 bases). The CDR3 has 17 amino acids. V was cut by 1 base and J by 0 bases, with 13 bases left in between. The V gene's germline CDR1 is MGHRA and CDR2 YSYEKL. The CDR3 spells CASSQVGAGLAKNIQYF. Written as DNA, the CDR3 is TGCGCCAGCAGCCAAGTCGGTGCAGGGCTAGCCAAAAACATTCAGTACTTC.

This clone was counted between two and nine times. The genes are TRBV3-1 (or the pseudogene TRBV3-2) and TRBJ2-2; 12 bases are shared with TRBD2. This CDR3 has 16 amino acids. Germline V lookup: CDR1 LGHDT, CDR2 YNNKEL (reference sequence). Losses at the gene ends were 4 bases for V and 5 bases for J; bases not matched to a gene: 5. CDR3 region: CASSLKLAGGTGELFF. In DNA form, the CDR3 reads TGTGCCAGCAGCCTCAAGCTAGCGGGGGGGACCGGGGAGCTGTTTTTT.

The chain links TRBV14 to TRBJ2-3; TRBD1 might be the D (6 bases). Trimming removed 4 bases at V and 3 bases at J, with 14 bases between. This CDR3 has 15 amino acids. CDR1 is SGHDN and CDR2 is FVKESK in the germline V gene. The CDR3 bases are TGTGCCAGCAGCCCCGTAGACAGGAGGACAGATACGCAGTATTTT. As protein: CASSPVDRRTDTQYF. Drawing the rest from reference TRBV14 and TRBJ2-3, the complete variable domain is EAGVTQFPSHSVIEKGQTVTLRCDPISGHDNLYWYRRVMGKEIKFLLHFVKESKQDESGMPNNRFLAERTGGTYSTLKVQPAELEDSGVYFCASSPVDRRTDTQYFGPGTRLTVL.

This chain connects TRBV9 to TRBJ2-3; D unresolved. V shed 0 bases and J shed 2 bases, with 10 bases lying between them. The germline V gene encodes CDR1 SGDLS and CDR2 YYNGEE. This CDR3 is built from 15 residues. CDR3: CASSVGASPTDTQYF. For the CDR3, the DNA is TGTGCCAGCAGCGTAGGGGCCTCCCCCACAGATACGCAGTATTTT.

Remarks on this clone: The junction and the germline gene differ at one end; a read error may be behind it. This sequence joins TRBV7-7 and TRBJ2-7; D possibly corresponds to TRBD1 (7 bases). The CDR3 runs to 15 residues. Germline loops: CDR1 SSHAT, CDR2 FNYEAQ (reference sequence). The CDR3 DNA reads TGTGCTAGCAGCCCGCGGGAAGGGGGCATCCACGAGCAGTACTTC. It specifies CASSPREGGIHEQYF. Together with reference TRBV7-7 and TRBJ2-7, the CDR3 gives the full variable domain: GAGVSQSPRYKVTKRGQDVTLRCDPISSHATLYWYQQALGQGPEFLTYFNYEAQPDKSGLPSDRFSAERPEGSISTLTIQRTEQRDSAMYRCASSPREGGIHEQYFGPGTRLTVT.

V gene TRBV12-3 or TRBV12-4 combines with J gene TRBJ2-7; D ambiguous. The V end was cut by 6 bases, the J end by 0 bases, with 6 bases between. This CDR3 region has 12 residues. CDR3 bases: TGTGCCAGCAGCCCCTCCTCCTACGAGCAGTACTTC. This encodes CASSPSSYEQYF.

The rearrangement joins TRBV7-8 to TRBJ2-7; 8 nucleotides match TRBD1. The CDR3 extends over 13 amino acids. CDR1 is SGHVS, CDR2 FQNEAQ, per germline. Trimming cost V 5 bases and J 3 bases; bases outside gene matches: 3. This CDR3 is CASSPDRGYEQYF. CDR3 coding DNA: TGTGCCAGCAGCCCCGACAGGGGCTACGAGCAGTACTTC.

The chain employs TRBV9 and TRBJ2-1; 12 nucleotides align to TRBD2. The CDR3 loop spans 17 amino acids. Germline CDR1 is SGDLS and CDR2 is YYNGEE. V was clipped by 0 bases and J by 5 bases; unmatched bases: 6. CDR3 sequence (DNA): TGTGCCAGCAGCGTAGGGGCTAGCGGGGGGGCAGACAATGAGCAGTTCTTC. The encoded protein is CASSVGASGGADNEQFF.

In this sample, this clone turned up a few times. The chain links TRBV7-9 to TRBJ2-5, with 10 bases matching TRBD2. The CDR3 sequence is 17 residues long. The trim removed 1 base at V and 5 bases at J, leaving 10 bases unmatched. CDR1 is SEHNR, CDR2 FQNEAQ, per germline (reference sequence). CDR3 DNA sequence: TGTGCCAGCAGCTTAGGTGATAGCGGGGGGTCAAGGGAGACCCAGTACTTC. Its translation is CASSLGDSGGSRETQYF.

The chain employs TRBV6-5 and TRBJ1-6, with 7 bases aligning to TRBD1. Germline loops: CDR1 MNHEY, CDR2 SVGAGI. The ends lost 5 bases at V and 10 bases at J; junction bases unmatched: 11. There are 15 residues in the CDR3. The CDR3 protein is CASSRGTALWSPLHF. The CDR3 DNA follows: TGTGCCAGCAGTCGAGGGACAGCCCTTTGGTCACCCCTCCACTTT.

This rearrangement joins TRBV18 to TRBJ2-7; D remains unclear. Germline loops: CDR1 KGHSH, CDR2 LQKENI. Trimming took 3 bases from V and 3 from J, leaving 12 bases between them. The CDR3 loop spans 14 amino acids. The CDR3 is CASSPSVEYYEQYF. In nucleotides, the CDR3 is TGTGCCAGCTCACCCTCTGTCGAGTACTACGAGCAGTACTTC.

This clone was observed a handful of times. V and J are TRBV19 and TRBJ1-2; 7 positions match TRBD1. Germline-derived CDR1 and CDR2 are LNHDA and SQIVND (reference sequence). CDR3 length: 13 residues. V shed 5 bases and J 4 bases; nucleotides not matched to a gene: 4. CDR3 sequence reads: CASSEQGSYGYTF. The CDR3 coding sequence is TGTGCCAGTAGTGAACAGGGGAGCTATGGCTACACCTTC.

The gene calls are TRBV6-2 or TRBV6-3 and TRBJ1-1; D unresolved. The CDR3 is 14 amino acids. CDR1 and CDR2 from the germline V gene are MNHEY and SVGEGT. V shed 3 bases and J shed 1 base, with 9 bases lying between them. The CDR3 loop is CASSYQISNTEAFF. CDR3 nucleotide sequence: TGTGCCAGCAGTTATCAGATCTCGAACACTGAAGCTTTCTTT.